These 28 T cell receptor beta chains were sequenced from one sample in a study of cytomegalovirus exposure and HLA in healthy donors. Sequencing was performed with immunoSEQ multiplex PCR; in TCRdb, only in-frame clones are kept and a portion is missing. The table lists a few hundred thousand clones, approximately 90% of them singletons. Sequencing was done on a sample of PBMCs. Source of these receptors: a woman aged 18-35 years in good health and CMV-seronegative.

V is TRBV28 and J is TRBJ2-7, with 10 nucleotides matching TRBD1. The CDR3 length is 16 residues. Germline CDR1 and CDR2: MDHEN and SYDVKM. Germline trimming cut 6 bases from V and 1 base from J; bases unmatched to any gene: 9. DNA for the CDR3: TGTGCCAGCAGGACATTGGGACAGGGGATTTCCTACGAGCAGTACTTC. Translated: CASRTLGQGISYEQYF. Together with reference TRBV28 and TRBJ2-7, the CDR3 gives the full variable domain: DVKVTQSSRYLVKRTGEKVFLECVQDMDHENMFWYRQDPGLGLRLIYFSYDVKMKEKGDIPEGYSVSREKKERFSLILESASTNQTSMYLCASRTLGQGISYEQYFGPGTRLTVT.

The chain combines TRBV7-6 with TRBJ1-4; TRBD1 matches 7 bases. CDR1 and CDR2 from the germline V gene are SGHVS and FNYEAQ. V gave up 2 bases and J gave up 1 base; unmatched junction bases: 4. CDR3 length equals 16 residues. CDR3 residues: CASSLRTGGTNEKLFF. Written as DNA, the CDR3 is TGTGCCAGCAGCTTAAGGACAGGAGGAACTAATGAAAAACTGTTTTTT.

The chain carries TRBV11-2 and TRBJ1-1; D unclear. The CDR3 runs 13 residues. The V end was cut by 7 bases, the J end by 1 base, with 10 bases between. In germline, CDR1 is SGHAT, CDR2 FQNNGV. In nucleotides, the CDR3 is TGTGCCAGCACCGTGAGGAGGAACACTGAAGCTTTCTTT. This gives the protein CASTVRRNTEAFF. The full variable domain, its missing parts supplied by reference TRBV11-2 and TRBJ1-1, is EAGVAQSPRYKIIEKRQSVAFWCNPISGHATLYWYQQILGQGPKLLIQFQNNGVVDDSQLPKDRFSAERLKGVDSTLKIQPAKLEDSAVYLCASTVRRNTEAFFGQGTRLTVV.

The CDR3 protein is CASSPAATRIYNEQFF. DNA of the CDR3: TGCGCCAGCAGCCCGGCAGCCACTAGGATCTACAATGAGCAGTTCTTC. The chain links TRBV5-1 to TRBJ2-1; weak D call: TRBD2 (5 bases). V lost 4 bases, J lost 3 bases, and 17 bases lay in between. The germline V gene encodes CDR1 SGHRS and CDR2 YFSETQ. The CDR3 is 16 amino acids.

This sequence joins TRBV30 and TRBJ2-1; D is possibly TRBD1 (6 bases). Trimming removed 4 bases from V and 8 bases from J, with 15 bases in between. CDR3 length: 13 amino acids. CDR1 is GTSNPN and CDR2 is SVGIG in the germline V gene (reference sequence). CDR3 region: CAWKKQGVDEQFF. In DNA form, the CDR3 reads TGTGCCTGGAAGAAACAGGGCGTAGATGAGCAGTTCTTC.

The chain combines TRBV27 with TRBJ2-7, with D possibly TRBD1 on 6 matching bases. The V and J ends lost 4 bases and 2 bases respectively, with 9 bases between them. The CDR3 sequence is 13 residues long. CDR1 and CDR2 (germline): MNHEY, SMNVEV (reference sequence). The CDR3 bases are TGTGCCAGCAGTTACAGGGCACCCTACGAGCAGTACTTC. Amino acids: CASSYRAPYEQYF.

The chain joins TRBV4-1 to TRBJ2-7, with D maybe TRBD1 (6 bases). V lost 4 bases and J 2 bases, leaving 15 bases between the germline ends. Germline values: CDR1 MGHRA, CDR2 YSYEKL. This CDR3 spans 15 amino acids. CDR3: CASSREPGHTYEQYF. The CDR3 nucleotides read TGCGCCAGCAGCCGGGAACCGGGACATACCTACGAGCAGTACTTC.

The chain couples TRBV6-1 to TRBJ1-6, with TRBD1 as a possible D gene (5 bases). Germline loops: CDR1 MNHNS, CDR2 SASEGT. This CDR3 spans 15 amino acids. The V gene lost 7 bases and the J gene lost 9 bases, with 19 bases spanning the gap. The CDR3 loop reads CASKDRWTIGSPLHF. CDR3 nucleotide sequence: TGTGCCAGCAAGGACCGTTGGACAATTGGTTCACCCCTCCACTTT.

V is TRBV19 and J is TRBJ1-1; 7 bases agree with TRBD1. V trimming: 0 bases; J trimming: 2 bases; junction bases outside the gene matches: 12. CDR3 length equals 18 residues. In germline, CDR1 is LNHDA, CDR2 SQIVND (reference sequence). CDR3 sequence (DNA): TGTGCCAGTAGTATAGAGGGTGGAGACAGGGTACAAAACACTGAAGCTTTCTTT. It specifies CASSIEGGDRVQNTEAFF.

The genes are TRBV30 and TRBJ1-3, with 9 positions matching TRBD1. The CDR3 spans 16 residues. V dropped 3 bases and J dropped 0; count of bases not matched to a gene: 6. The germline gives CDR1 GTSNPN, CDR2 SVGIG (reference sequence). CDR3 in amino acids: CAWSVTGGHSGNTIYF. The CDR3 nucleotides are TGTGCCTGGAGCGTTACAGGGGGCCACTCTGGAAACACCATATATTTT.

Turning to this clone: Distinct nucleotide sequences in the sample also encode this CDR3. J is TRBJ1-3 and V is TRBV5-1; D perhaps matches TRBD1 (5 bases). V was trimmed by 1 base and J by 0 bases, leaving 11 bases between them. Germline CDR1 is SGHRS and CDR2 is YFSETQ. CDR3 length equals 16 residues. In DNA form, the CDR3 reads TGCGCCAGCAGCTTGAGTGATAGGGGCTCTGGAAACACCATATATTTT. This codes for CASSLSDRGSGNTIYF.

The chain carries TRBV6-5 and TRBJ2-3, with TRBD1 matching 7 bases. Germline V CDR1 and CDR2: MNHEY, SVGAGI. Unmatched junction bases numbered 8, after V lost 6 bases and J lost 5 bases. The CDR3 length is 14 residues. The CDR3 reads CASRKTTGVDTQYF. The DNA of the CDR3 is TGTGCCAGCAGAAAAACAACAGGGGTAGATACGCAGTATTTT.

This clone was counted a single time. The chain combines TRBV6-1 with TRBJ1-5, with D possibly being TRBD1 (5 bases). V lost 10 bases to trimming and J lost 2 bases, with 15 bases between them. CDR1 is MNHNS and CDR2 is SASEGT in the germline V gene. This CDR3 comprises 14 residues. CDR3 in DNA: TGTGCCATCGATACCGGGGGTGGCAATCAGCCCCAGCATTTT. Translated: CAIDTGGGNQPQHF.

The chain combines TRBV11-3 with TRBJ1-1; D not certain. Germline V gene lookup returns CDR1 SGHNT and CDR2 YENEEA. CDR3 length: 14 amino acids. Trimming removed 2 bases at V and 1 base at J, with 8 bases between. CDR3: CASSLPGKNTEAFF. The DNA for the CDR3 is TGTGCCAGCAGCTTACCCGGGAAGAACACTGAAGCTTTCTTT.

This chain uses TRBV28 with TRBJ1-2; D unresolved. CDR3 length: 11 residues. The germline V gene has CDR1 MDHEN and CDR2 SYDVKM. Trimming shortened V by 7 bases and J by 5 bases, and 8 bases separated the two germline ends. CDR3 sequence: CASTRGYGYTF. DNA of the CDR3: TGTGCCAGCACCAGAGGGTATGGCTACACCTTC.

This clone was picked up one time. The chain combines TRBV13 with TRBJ2-5; D gene unclear. V was clipped by 3 bases and J by 0 bases, with 5 bases between them. Germline loops: CDR1 PRHDT, CDR2 FYEKMQ (reference sequence). This CDR3 is 13 amino acids long. CDR3 sequence reads: CASSFSDQETQYF. The CDR3 DNA reads TGTGCCAGCAGCTTCTCCGACCAAGAGACCCAGTACTTC.

V gene TRBV18 combines with J gene TRBJ2-2, with TRBD1 as a possible D gene (6 bases). The V end lost 2 bases, the J end lost 5 bases, and 6 bases lay between the germline ends. The CDR3 runs to 13 residues. Per the germline V gene, CDR1 is KGHSH and CDR2 is LQKENI. The CDR3 region has the DNA TGTGCCAGCTCACCAGGACAGACCGGGGAGCTGTTTTTT. Translating it yields CASSPGQTGELFF.

The rearrangement joins TRBV11-2 to TRBJ1-1, with a weak D call TRBD1 (5 bases). Germline values: CDR1 SGHAT, CDR2 FQNNGV. CDR3 length: 13 residues. V was clipped by 4 bases and J by 5 bases, with 11 bases between them. The CDR3 is CASSSTGLTEAFF. The CDR3 coding sequence is TGTGCCAGCAGCTCTACAGGCCTTACTGAAGCTTTCTTT.

The chain links TRBV5-1 to TRBJ2-7, with 8 nucleotides matching TRBD1. This CDR3 comprises 17 residues. CDR1 and CDR2 from the germline V gene are SGHRS and YFSETQ. The junction had 17 bases not matched to a gene; V was cut back by 3 bases and J by 6 bases. CDR3 amino acids: CASSYSDGGRGHVEQYF. CDR3 bases: TGCGCCAGCAGCTACTCAGACGGGGGCAGGGGGCATGTCGAGCAGTACTTC. The full variable domain, in which reference TRBV5-1 and TRBJ2-7 provide the parts outside the CDR3, is KAGVTQTPRYLIKTRGQQVTLSCSPISGHRSVSWYQQTPGQGLQFLFEYFSETQRNKGNFPGRFSGRQFSNSRSEMNVSTLELGDSALYLCASSYSDGGRGHVEQYFGPGTRLTVT.

The genes are TRBV27 and TRBJ2-7; TRBD1 aligns across 11 bases. This CDR3 is built from 14 residues. Per germline, CDR1 MNHEY and CDR2 SMNVEV (reference sequence). Unmatched junction bases numbered 2, after V lost 3 bases and J lost 4 bases. CDR3 residues: CASSFGTGGYEQYF. Here the CDR3 DNA reads TGTGCCAGCAGTTTCGGGACAGGGGGATACGAGCAGTACTTC.

The chain combines TRBV7-9 with TRBJ2-7; possibly TRBD2 for D (5 bases). The V gene's germline CDR1 is SEHNR and CDR2 FQNEAQ (reference sequence). Trimming took 3 bases from V and 0 from J, leaving 18 bases between them. The CDR3 spans 17 residues. CDR3 nucleotides: TGTGCCAGCAGCTTCGTAGGCGGGCCCGTCATCTCCTACGAGCAGTACTTC. Translating it yields CASSFVGGPVISYEQYF.

The rearrangement links TRBV15 to TRBJ2-3, with D possibly being TRBD1 (7 bases). Germline loops: CDR1 LNHNV, CDR2 YYDKDF (reference sequence). The CDR3 consists of 17 residues. With 4 bases removed from V and 1 base from J, the gap between germline ends came to 18 bases. DNA of the CDR3: TGTGCCACCAGCACCCCAGGGGGGCGATGGGGCACAGATACGCAGTATTTT. It yields the protein CATSTPGGRWGTDTQYF.

The CDR3 spells CASSLEWAGKSYGYTF. The CDR3 DNA reads as TGTGCCAGCAGTTTAGAGTGGGCAGGGAAATCCTATGGCTACACCTTC. The chain employs TRBV28 and TRBJ1-2; D is perhaps TRBD1 (5 bases). Germline CDR1 MDHEN, CDR2 SYDVKM. The V gene lost 2 bases and the J gene lost 4 bases, with 17 bases spanning the gap. The CDR3 loop spans 16 amino acids.

CDR3 region: CASSLHPAGGGETQYF. CDR3 in DNA: TGTGCCAGTAGTTTACACCCCGCGGGAGGGGGGGAGACCCAGTACTTC. The chain carries TRBV19 and TRBJ2-5; TRBD2 agrees at 9 bases. CDR3 length equals 16 residues. The V and J ends lost 5 bases and 5 bases, in that order; junction bases with no gene match: 12. Germline CDR1 is LNHDA and CDR2 is SQIVND (reference sequence). The full variable domain, completed using reference TRBV19 and TRBJ2-5, is DGGITQSPKYLFRKEGQNVTLSCEQNLNHDAMYWYRQDPGQGLRLIYYSQIVNDFQKGDIAEGYSVSREKKESFPLTVTSAQKNPTAFYLCASSLHPAGGGETQYFGPGTRLLVL.

The sample holds one count of this clone. The J gene is TRBJ2-1, the V gene TRBV27, with 7 bases matching TRBD1. Germline CDR1 MNHEY, CDR2 SMNVEV (reference sequence). With V trimmed by 0 bases and J by 4 bases, 6 bases remained unmatched. The CDR3 extends over 16 amino acids. CDR3 sequence reads: CASSLSGGLVYNEQFF. CDR3 DNA sequence: TGTGCCAGCAGTTTATCAGGGGGCCTGGTTTACAATGAGCAGTTCTTC.

This clone was seen a handful of times. The J gene is TRBJ1-2, the V gene TRBV11-2; D not resolved. This CDR3 region has 17 residues. Deletions cut 5 bases from V and 0 bases from J, with 19 bases between. The germline V gene encodes CDR1 SGHAT and CDR2 FQNNGV. The CDR3, as DNA: TGTGCCAGCAGCGCCGCCCCCCGGGGAGTCCCTAACTATGGCTACACCTTC. The encoded protein is CASSAAPRGVPNYGYTF.

CDR3 loop: CASSFGQGDQPQHF. The CDR3 DNA follows: TGTGCCAGCAGCTTCGGACAGGGGGATCAGCCCCAGCATTTT. This chain uses TRBV7-2 with TRBJ1-5; 10 bases fit TRBD1. The CDR3 covers 14 residues. V lost 3 bases to trimming and J lost 5 bases; unmatched junction nucleotides: 1. In germline, CDR1 is SGHTA, CDR2 FQGNSA.

The chain carries TRBV27 and TRBJ2-3; the D gene is possibly TRBD2 (6 bases). Trimming pared 8 bases from V and 0 bases from J, leaving 15 bases between. Germline-derived CDR1 and CDR2 are MNHEY and SMNVEV (reference sequence). The CDR3 totals 15 residues. The CDR3, as DNA: TGTGCCAGCCGTGTGGGGACTCCTAGCACAGATACGCAGTATTTT. It is translated as CASRVGTPSTDTQYF.